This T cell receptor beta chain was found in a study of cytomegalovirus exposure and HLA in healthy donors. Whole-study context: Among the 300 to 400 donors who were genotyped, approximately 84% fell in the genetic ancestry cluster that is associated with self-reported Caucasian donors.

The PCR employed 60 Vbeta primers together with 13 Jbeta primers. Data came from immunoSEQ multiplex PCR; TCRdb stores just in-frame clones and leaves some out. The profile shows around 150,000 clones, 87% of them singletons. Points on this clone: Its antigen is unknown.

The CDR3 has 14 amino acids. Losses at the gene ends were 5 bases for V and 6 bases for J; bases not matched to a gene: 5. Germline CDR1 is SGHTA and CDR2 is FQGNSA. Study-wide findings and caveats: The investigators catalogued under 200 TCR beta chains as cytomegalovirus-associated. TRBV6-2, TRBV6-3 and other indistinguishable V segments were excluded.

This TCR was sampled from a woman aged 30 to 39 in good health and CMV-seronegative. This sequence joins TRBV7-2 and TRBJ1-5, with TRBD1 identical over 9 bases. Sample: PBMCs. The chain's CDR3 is CASSPGTGFQPQHF. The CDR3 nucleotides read TGTGCCAGCAGCCCCGGGACAGGGTTTCAGCCCCAGCATTTT.